This T cell receptor (beta chain) was recovered during a study of shared clonotypes between healthy human individuals. Study at large: A couple of women and a few men aged 18 to 49 made up the donors.

Some clones are missing from TCRdb's copy, which holds only in-frame ones; the method was immunoSEQ multiplex PCR. The sample lists roughly 2.6 million clones; 90% to 95% were seen once. The healthy adult donors were HIV-negative and reported no recent acute infections or vaccinations. Trimming removed 9 bases at V and 1 base at J, with 15 bases between. Germline lookup yields CDR1 ENHRY and CDR2 SYGVKD. CDR3 size: 15 residues. The sequence came from a young man in good health. Sequenced material: naive CD4+ T cells sorted from blood. Subset indicated: CD45RA+ positively selected. V gene TRBV10-3 combines with J gene TRBJ2-2; D gene unclear. This chain's CDR3 is CAIPSGSLNTGELFF. For the CDR3, the DNA is TGTGCCATTCCGTCAGGTAGCCTGAACACCGGGGAGCTGTTTTTT.